This TCR beta chain stems from a study of shared clonotypes between healthy human individuals. Trimming took off 6 bases at V and 2 bases at J, with 17 bases between the two ends. The germline V gene has CDR1 MNHNS and CDR2 SASEGT. The CDR3 is 15 residues long. General study results and limits: Researchers found naive subsets generally carried larger estimated richness than memory subsets.

Turning to this clone: Its antigen is currently unknown.

All donors were healthy HIV-negative adults lacking recent acute infections or vaccinations. Some clones are missing from TCRdb's copy, which holds only in-frame ones; the method was immunoSEQ multiplex PCR. The repertoire consists of roughly 2.5 million clones, with around nine tenths occurring once and the leading ten covering roughly 0.15%. The sequence derives from a man aged 18-30 years in good health. V usage is TRBV6-1 and J usage is TRBJ2-7, with D perhaps matching TRBD2 (6 bases). Source material: naive CD4+ T cells sorted from blood. Subset specified: CD45RA+ positively selected. The CDR3 region has the DNA TGTGCCAGCAGGGAGGGACGGAAAACCCCCTACGAGCAGTACTTC. Residues: CASREGRKTPYEQYF.